The 19 T cell receptor beta chains listed next were all sequenced from one sample in a study of Graves' ophthalmopathy and Graves' hyperthyroidism. RNA transcripts were the source from which TCR beta CDR3 regions were amplified. RT-PCR in the first round used HTBI primers; a second-round multiplex PCR followed. TCRdb redid the calling of the multiplex PCR reads with MiXCR, one entry per CDR3 protein. This table holds approximately 500,000 distinct CDR3 sequences, roughly an eighth found once. The specimen was blood. All receptors derive from a woman in her thirties with Graves' ophthalmopathy.

Concerning this clonotype: One end of the junction fails to match germline, which may point to a read error. The rearrangement uses TRBV27 and TRBJ2-7, with D tentatively TRBD1 or TRBD2 (5 bases each). Germline V gene data show CDR1 as MNHEY and CDR2 as SMNVEV (reference sequence). The CDR3 consists of 13 residues. The CDR3 reads CACSFRGPREQYF. The CDR3 DNA is TGTGCCTGCAGCTTTCGGGGACCCAGAGAGCAGTACTTC.

This clonotype was counted many times. This chain connects TRBV28 to TRBJ2-6, with unresolved D. The germline gives CDR1 MDHEN, CDR2 SYDVKM. CDR3 length: 16 amino acids. V lost 4 bases and J 0 bases, leaving 10 bases between the germline ends. CDR3 bases: TGTGCCAGCAGTTCACACGTCCCCTCTGGGGCCAACGTCCTGACTTTC. Its protein is CASSSHVPSGANVLTF. Variable domain in full (rest from reference TRBV28 and TRBJ2-6): DVKVTQSSRYLVKRTGEKVFLECVQDMDHENMFWYRQDPGLGLRLIYFSYDVKMKEKGDIPEGYSVSREKKERFSLILESASTNQTSMYLCASSSHVPSGANVLTFGAGSRLTVL.

This clonotype was seen many times. As DNA, the CDR3 is TGTGCCAGCAGTCCCGCGGGGAGCCCAGCCCAGTACTTC. As protein: CASSPAGSPAQYF. The genes are TRBV28 and TRBJ2-5; D might be TRBD2 (6 bases). Trimming cost V 5 bases and J 9 bases, with 16 bases left between them. CDR1 is MDHEN, CDR2 SYDVKM, per germline. The CDR3 has 13 amino acids.

This chain connects TRBV2 to TRBJ1-1; a possible D gene is TRBD1 (5 bases). Germline V gene lookup returns CDR1 SNHLY and CDR2 FYNNEI. The CDR3 covers 14 residues. V lost 7 bases, J lost 5 bases, and 17 bases lay in between. CDR3 sequence: CASKGTWGETEAFF. CDR3 DNA: TGTGCCAGCAAGGGAACCTGGGGGGAAACTGAAGCTTTCTTT.

For this clonotype: A much larger clonotype is one base distant, so this may be a read error. The chain combines TRBV28 with TRBJ1-2, with D perhaps matching TRBD1 (5 bases). The CDR3 spans 15 residues. The ends were cut back, 4 bases at V and 2 bases at J, with 14 bases in the middle. Germline CDR1 is MDHEN and CDR2 is SYDVKM. For the CDR3, the DNA is TGTGCCAGCAGTTCCGGCGGCAGGGTGAACTATGGCTACACCTTC. This encodes CASSSGGRVNYGYTF.

This clonotype was observed many times. V gene TRBV4-1 combines with J gene TRBJ1-1; D remains unclear. Trimming pared 1 base from V and 0 bases from J, leaving 3 bases between. The CDR3 length is 13 residues. CDR1 MGHRA and CDR2 YSYEKL come from the germline V gene. The CDR3 coding sequence is TGCGCCAGCAGCCAAGCAGTGAACACTGAAGCTTTCTTT. The encoded protein is CASSQAVNTEAFF.

This clonotype was observed at least ten times. The DNA of the CDR3 is TGTGCCAGCAGTTTGAACAGGCAAACCTACGAGCAGTACTTC. It codes for CASSLNRQTYEQYF. The genes are TRBV27 and TRBJ2-7; weak D call: TRBD1 (5 bases). From germline, CDR1 is MNHEY and CDR2 SMNVEV (reference sequence). V lost 3 bases and J 2 bases, leaving 11 bases between the germline ends. This CDR3 is built from 14 residues.

This chain links TRBV6-5 with TRBJ2-5, with 11 bases that match TRBD2. Unmatched junction bases numbered 10, after V lost 0 bases and J lost 4 bases. CDR1 and CDR2 from the germline V gene are MNHEY and SVGAGI. This CDR3 region has 18 residues. CDR3 coding DNA: TGTGCCAGCAGTTACTCATGGCTAGCGGGGGGAATAGGAGAGACCCAGTACTTC. Translating it yields CASSYSWLAGGIGETQYF.

This clonotype showed up many times. The CDR3 DNA sequence: TGCAGTGCTAGAGGACTAGCGGGAGAACACGAGGAGACCCAGTACTTC. It specifies CSARGLAGEHEETQYF. The chain employs TRBV20-1 and TRBJ2-5, with TRBD2 identical over 12 bases. Germline loops: CDR1 DFQATT, CDR2 SNEGSKA (reference sequence). Trimming at V came to 1 base and at J to 5 bases, leaving 8 bases not matched to a gene. This CDR3 contains 16 residues.

This clonotype came up many times. The chain carries TRBV7-2 and TRBJ1-1; TRBD1 aligns across 8 bases. V dropped 4 bases and J dropped 0; count of bases not matched to a gene: 4. CDR3 length: 15 residues. The germline V gene has CDR1 SGHTA and CDR2 FQGNSA. The CDR3 region is CASSSQGAMNTEAFF. The CDR3 nucleotides read TGTGCCAGCAGCTCTCAGGGGGCCATGAACACTGAAGCTTTCTTT.

Many counts were recorded for this clonotype. The genes are TRBV5-1 and TRBJ1-1, with TRBD1 as a possible D gene (5 bases). V was clipped by 6 bases and J by 1 base, with 13 bases between them. This CDR3 is built from 14 residues. The germline CDR1 and CDR2 sequences are SGHRS and YFSETQ. The CDR3 bases are TGCGCCAGCAAACGGGGGACGGGGAACACTGAAGCTTTCTTT. This codes for CASKRGTGNTEAFF.

This clonotype has ten or more counts. The genes are TRBV27 and TRBJ1-3, with D perhaps TRBD1 (5 bases). The CDR3 totals 15 residues. The V and J ends lost 2 bases and 2 bases respectively, with 10 bases between them. Germline loops: CDR1 MNHEY, CDR2 SMNVEV (reference sequence). The CDR3 bases are TGTGCCAGCAGTTTAACGCCGGGGCCTGGAAACACCATATATTTT. Its protein product is CASSLTPGPGNTIYF.

This clonotype came up many times. The chain uses TRBV28 and TRBJ2-1, with TRBD2 matching 10 bases. Per the germline V gene, CDR1 is MDHEN and CDR2 is SYDVKM. V lost 5 bases and J lost 6; bases outside the gene matches: 7. The CDR3 spans 15 residues. The CDR3 reads CASSQLAGLLNEQFF. As DNA, the CDR3 is TGTGCCAGCAGTCAACTAGCGGGGCTTCTCAATGAGCAGTTCTTC.

The chain joins TRBV29-1 to TRBJ1-5; 7 nucleotides line up with TRBD1. In germline, CDR1 is SQVTM, CDR2 ANQGSEA. This CDR3 comprises 14 residues. V lost 3 bases to trimming and J lost 6 bases; unmatched junction nucleotides: 8. The CDR3 protein is CSVDTGDLSQPQHF. The CDR3 DNA reads TGCAGCGTTGACACAGGGGACTTGAGTCAGCCCCAGCATTTT.

This clonotype was counted ten times or more. The chain links TRBV5-1 to TRBJ1-1; no definite D call. The germline V gene encodes CDR1 SGHRS and CDR2 YFSETQ. The V gene lost 0 bases and the J gene lost 2 bases, with 11 bases spanning the gap. The CDR3 length is 15 residues. For the CDR3, the DNA is TGCGCCAGCAGCTTGGGCCGGGCCCTAAACACTGAAGCTTTCTTT. This encodes CASSLGRALNTEAFF.

At least ten counts were recorded for this clonotype. The chain uses TRBV6-1 and TRBJ1-6; 8 nucleotides match TRBD1. Losses at the gene ends were 5 bases for V and 4 bases for J; bases not matched to a gene: 4. Germline V gene sequence: CDR1 MNHNS, CDR2 SASEGT. This CDR3 contains 15 residues. The DNA for the CDR3 is TGTGCCAGCAGTCCTAGGACAGGGTATAATTCACCCCTCCACTTT. It specifies CASSPRTGYNSPLHF.

This clonotype was picked up many times. V gene TRBV12-3 or TRBV12-4 combines with J gene TRBJ2-7; 7 nucleotides line up with TRBD2. There are 14 residues in the CDR3. V lost 5 bases and J lost 5; bases outside the gene matches: 9. The CDR3 spells CASSPRVGGNEQYF. CDR3 nucleotide sequence: TGTGCCAGCAGTCCCCGCGTGGGGGGGAACGAGCAGTACTTC.

With regard to this clonotype: A read error may be the cause here, since a much bigger clone is one base away. The V call is TRBV24-1, the J call TRBJ2-2, with D possibly matching TRBD1 (6 bases). The germline CDR1 and CDR2 sequences are KGHDR and SFDVKD. V shed 0 bases and J shed 3 bases, with 10 bases lying between them. This CDR3 is 16 amino acids long. Here the CDR3 reads CATSDLAGVHTGELFF. CDR3 sequence (DNA): TGTGCCACCAGTGATTTGGCAGGGGTGCACACCGGGGAGCTGTTTTTT.

This clonotype was seen only a few times. The genes are TRBV28 and TRBJ2-5; D remains ambiguous. The length of the CDR3 is 13 residues. V lost 4 bases to trimming and J lost 5 bases, with 11 bases between them. CDR1 is MDHEN and CDR2 is SYDVKM in the germline V gene. The CDR3 DNA is TGTGCCAGCAGTTCCCGGGTCTATGAGACCCAGTACTTC. It yields the protein CASSSRVYETQYF. Complete variable domain (other parts from reference TRBV28 and TRBJ2-5): DVKVTQSSRYLVKRTGEKVFLECVQDMDHENMFWYRQDPGLGLRLIYFSYDVKMKEKGDIPEGYSVSREKKERFSLILESASTNQTSMYLCASSSRVYETQYFGPGTRLLVL.